This T cell receptor beta chain was documented in a study of cytomegalovirus exposure and HLA in healthy donors. Researchers ran the PCR with 60 Vbeta and 13 Jbeta primers. Method: immunoSEQ multiplex PCR; TCRdb's copy keeps in-frame clones and lacks some. In the table there are roughly 200,000 clones, over 65% of which are singletons. CDR1 and CDR2 from the germline V gene are MDHEN and SYDVKM. With 5 bases clipped from V and 6 bases from J, the junction kept 7 bases outside the gene matches. The CDR3 length is 15 residues. Sample: PBMCs. This receptor was obtained from a woman aged 55-69 years in good health and CMV-seropositive. This chain uses TRBV28 with TRBJ2-2, with TRBD1 matching over 9 bases. CDR3 sequence reads: CASSEIGTGPGELFF. The CDR3 DNA sequence: TGTGCCAGCAGTGAGATAGGGACAGGGCCCGGGGAGCTGTTTTTT.